These 8 T cell receptor beta chains share one sample of origin, sequenced in a study of blood T cell repertoires in COVID-19. TCRdb's copy holds only in-frame clones and misses some; the assay was immunoSEQ multiplex PCR. The sample has tens of thousands of clones; approximately 78% are singletons. Specimen: peripheral blood. These receptor sequences come from a man aged 45-65 years with active or convalescent COVID-19.

To note about this clone: The identical CDR3 is also encoded by other nucleotide sequences in the sample. The chain joins TRBV5-1 to TRBJ2-3; 9 nucleotides line up with TRBD2. Germline V lookup: CDR1 SGHRS, CDR2 YFSETQ. J lost 0 bases, V lost 0 bases, and 2 bases had no gene match. The CDR3 contains 16 residues. CDR3 loop: CASSLGGLASTDTQYF. The CDR3 nucleotides read TGCGCCAGCAGCTTGGGGGGACTAGCTAGCACAGATACGCAGTATTTT.

The V gene is TRBV5-1, the J gene TRBJ2-1, with D possibly TRBD2 on 7 matching bases. Looked up from germline, CDR1 is SGHRS and CDR2 is YFSETQ. This CDR3 spans 15 amino acids. The germline V and J ends were trimmed by 3 bases and 4 bases, with 14 bases remaining between them. CDR3 in amino acids: CASSSIRGAYNEQFF. For the CDR3, the DNA is TGCGCCAGCAGCTCTATCCGGGGGGCGTACAATGAGCAGTTCTTC.

V and J are TRBV30 and TRBJ2-7; D is perhaps TRBD2 (5 bases). The CDR3 contains 12 residues. Trimming shortened V by 2 bases and J by 1 base, and 6 bases separated the two germline ends. Germline CDR1 reads GTSNPN; CDR2 reads SVGIG (reference sequence). The CDR3 reads CAWSSGSYEQYF. The CDR3 DNA reads as TGTGCCTGGAGTTCGGGGTCCTACGAGCAGTACTTC.

This clone was found once. V usage is TRBV12-3 or TRBV12-4 and J usage is TRBJ1-2, with TRBD1 matching 7 bases. CDR3 length: 12 amino acids. J gave up 5 bases and V 7 bases, and 4 bases lay outside the gene matches. The CDR3 DNA sequence: TGTGCCAGCAATGACAGGGATTATGGCTACACCTTC. It encodes CASNDRDYGYTF.

This clone was counted once. This sequence joins TRBV10-1 and TRBJ1-6, with a possible D match to TRBD1 (5 bases). The CDR3 length is 14 residues. V lost 10 bases and J 9 bases, leaving 19 bases between the germline ends. In germline, CDR1 is WNHNN, CDR2 SYGVQD (reference sequence). The CDR3 DNA follows: TGCGCCAACGAGACCAGGGATGACGGTTCACCCCTCCACTTT. This encodes CANETRDDGSPLHF.

The V and J genes are TRBV2 and TRBJ2-7; 7 bases fit TRBD1. With 2 bases clipped from V and 0 bases from J, the junction kept 7 bases outside the gene matches. The CDR3 has 16 residues. Germline V gene sequence: CDR1 SNHLY, CDR2 FYNNEI. CDR3 DNA: TGTGCCAGCAGTGAAAGTGGGACAGTGAGCTCCTACGAGCAGTACTTC. It yields the protein CASSESGTVSSYEQYF.

V usage is TRBV19 and J usage is TRBJ1-5; 7 positions agree with TRBD1. This CDR3 comprises 16 residues. J gave up 3 bases and V 3 bases, and 8 bases lay outside the gene matches. CDR1 is LNHDA, CDR2 SQIVND, per germline (reference sequence). CDR3 nucleotide sequence: TGTGCCAGTAGTATCTCCCGACAGGGTAACAATCAGCCCCAGCATTTT. Translation: CASSISRQGNNQPQHF.

The chain combines TRBV5-1 with TRBJ1-6; TRBD1 matches at 8 bases. The CDR3 sequence is 16 residues long. Per the germline V gene, CDR1 is SGHRS and CDR2 is YFSETQ. V lost 4 bases and J lost 10; bases outside the gene matches: 13. CDR3 sequence: CASSPSGQGNSSPLHF. In nucleotides, the CDR3 is TGCGCCAGCAGCCCCTCCGGACAGGGAAATTCGTCACCCCTCCACTTT.